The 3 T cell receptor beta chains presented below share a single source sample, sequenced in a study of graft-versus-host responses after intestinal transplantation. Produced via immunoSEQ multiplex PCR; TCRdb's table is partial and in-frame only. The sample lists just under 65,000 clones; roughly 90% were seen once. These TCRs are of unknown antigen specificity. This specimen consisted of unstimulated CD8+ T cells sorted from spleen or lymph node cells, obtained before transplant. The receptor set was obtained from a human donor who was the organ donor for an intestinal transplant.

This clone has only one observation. For the CDR3, the DNA is TGTGCTAGTGGTTTGGAAGTCGGCGGGAGCTCCTACAATGAGCAGTTCTTC. It translates to CASGLEVGGSSYNEQFF. The J gene is TRBJ2-1, the V gene TRBV12-5; 7 nucleotides agree with TRBD2. CDR1 and CDR2 (germline): LGHNT, FRNRAP. This CDR3 has 17 amino acids. The V segment lost 1 base and the J segment 0 bases; nucleotides outside the gene matches: 6.

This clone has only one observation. Here the CDR3 reads CASTPTSGKPEQFF. CDR3 nucleotide sequence: TGTGCCAGCACCCCGACTAGCGGGAAACCAGAGCAGTTCTTC. The rearrangement links TRBV11-3 to TRBJ2-1; 11 bases align to TRBD2. This CDR3 contains 14 residues. The germline gives CDR1 SGHNT, CDR2 YENEEA. J gave up 10 bases and V 7 bases, and 9 bases lay outside the gene matches.

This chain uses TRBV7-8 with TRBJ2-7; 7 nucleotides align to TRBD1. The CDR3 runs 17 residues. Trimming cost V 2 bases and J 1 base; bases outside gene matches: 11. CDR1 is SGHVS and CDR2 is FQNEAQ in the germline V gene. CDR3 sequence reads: CASSLPSTGEISYEQYF. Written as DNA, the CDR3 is TGTGCCAGCAGCTTACCCTCCACAGGGGAGATTTCCTACGAGCAGTACTTC.